This TCR beta chain was sequenced in a study of cytomegalovirus exposure and HLA in healthy donors. The study, taken as a whole, reports: In the analysis, some V segments, TRBV6-2 and TRBV6-3 included, were excluded as indistinguishable. Roughly even sequencing depth across donors was the assumption behind the presence/absence analyses. Usually a TCR sequence was rare, but some public TCRs were found in many donors. In an earlier analysis, productive rearrangement rates for most beta V segments clustered near 87% or 30%.

In regard to this clone: Its antigen is still unknown.

This PCR relied on a set of 60 Vbeta primers and 13 Jbeta primers. Sequenced by immunoSEQ multiplex PCR; TCRdb stores in-frame clones only, minus some. The sample shows 98,000 or so clones, approximately 80% of them seen only once. The CDR3 contains 17 residues. The germline gives CDR1 GTSNPN, CDR2 SVGIG (reference sequence). Trimming took 4 bases from V and 2 from J; bases not matched to a gene: 15. Sequencing used PBMCs. The rearrangement uses TRBV30 and TRBJ2-3; the match to TRBD2 covers 7 bases. This receptor was obtained from a man in his 60s in good health and CMV-seropositive. CDR3 nucleotides: TGTGCCTGGAAAGGGCGGGTGGCTAGCGGAATCACAGATACGCAGTATTTT. As protein: CAWKGRVASGITDTQYF.